These 6 T cell receptor beta chains share one sample of origin, sequenced in a study of human T cells and chemical hapten exposure. This sample's time point: patch test 2, 6 weeks after DPC sensitization. Treatment denoted: therapeutic diphenylcyclopropenone sensitization with weekly scalp DPC. TCRdb re-called the RACE reads through MiXCR, storing one row per CDR3 protein. The sample has under 450,000 distinct CDR3 sequences, around 6% seen once. Sample: whole blood, taken in connection with sensitization to the hapten diphenylcyclopropenone (DPC). Source of these receptors: a woman under 30 with alopecia areata. Some clones in this sample may be carry-over from other donors' samples.

This clonotype showed up many times. The rearrangement uses TRBV7-9 and TRBJ1-4; D remains unclear. V lost 4 bases and J 2 bases, leaving 14 bases between the germline ends. This CDR3 has 16 amino acids. Germline values: CDR1 SEHNR, CDR2 FQNEAQ (reference sequence). The CDR3 here is CASSSLARSTNEKLFF. For the CDR3, the DNA is TGTGCCAGCAGCTCACTAGCGAGGTCGACTAATGAAAAACTGTTTTTT.

This chain joins TRBV2 and TRBJ2-3; D is undetermined. Germline CDR1 and CDR2: SNHLY and FYNNEI. This CDR3 is 13 amino acids long. Trimming removed 5 bases from V and 6 bases from J, with 12 bases in between. In DNA form, the CDR3 reads TGTGCCAGCAGTAGTGAAAGGGCGGATACGCAGTATTTT. It yields the protein CASSSERADTQYF.

There are a few counts of this clonotype. This chain uses TRBV6-1 with TRBJ1-1; D is perhaps TRBD1 (6 bases). The CDR3 covers 13 residues. Per germline, CDR1 MNHNS and CDR2 SASEGT. V lost 10 bases to trimming and J lost 0 bases, with 12 bases between them. Here the CDR3 reads CATGGALNTEAFF. DNA of the CDR3: TGTGCCACCGGGGGGGCCCTGAACACTGAAGCTTTCTTT.

This clonotype showed up just a few times. The rearrangement links TRBV11-1 to TRBJ1-3; maybe TRBD1 (5 bases). Trimming stripped 5 bases from V and 0 bases from J, with 17 bases between. CDR1 is SGHAT and CDR2 is FQDESV in the germline V gene (reference sequence). This CDR3 comprises 17 residues. CDR3: CASSVMGTANSGNTIYF. DNA of the CDR3: TGTGCCAGCAGCGTAATGGGGACTGCAAACTCTGGAAACACCATATATTTT.

There are a few counts of this clonotype. This sequence joins TRBV7-2 and TRBJ2-2; 9 positions match TRBD1. Trimming removed 5 bases from V and 5 bases from J; junction bases left unmatched: 3. The CDR3 covers 14 residues. Germline CDR1 is SGHTA and CDR2 is FQGNSA. The CDR3 coding sequence is TGTGCCAGCAGCCGGGACAGGGTGACCGGGGAGCTGTTTTTT. Protein product: CASSRDRVTGELFF.

V usage is TRBV6-5 and J usage is TRBJ2-5; a weak D match, TRBD1 (5 bases). V dropped 4 bases and J dropped 4 bases, with 13 bases sitting between them. CDR3 length equals 14 residues. CDR1 is MNHEY, CDR2 SVGAGI, per germline. CDR3 in amino acids: CASSWTLRIETQYF. The CDR3 DNA reads as TGTGCCAGCAGTTGGACACTCAGGATAGAGACCCAGTACTTC.